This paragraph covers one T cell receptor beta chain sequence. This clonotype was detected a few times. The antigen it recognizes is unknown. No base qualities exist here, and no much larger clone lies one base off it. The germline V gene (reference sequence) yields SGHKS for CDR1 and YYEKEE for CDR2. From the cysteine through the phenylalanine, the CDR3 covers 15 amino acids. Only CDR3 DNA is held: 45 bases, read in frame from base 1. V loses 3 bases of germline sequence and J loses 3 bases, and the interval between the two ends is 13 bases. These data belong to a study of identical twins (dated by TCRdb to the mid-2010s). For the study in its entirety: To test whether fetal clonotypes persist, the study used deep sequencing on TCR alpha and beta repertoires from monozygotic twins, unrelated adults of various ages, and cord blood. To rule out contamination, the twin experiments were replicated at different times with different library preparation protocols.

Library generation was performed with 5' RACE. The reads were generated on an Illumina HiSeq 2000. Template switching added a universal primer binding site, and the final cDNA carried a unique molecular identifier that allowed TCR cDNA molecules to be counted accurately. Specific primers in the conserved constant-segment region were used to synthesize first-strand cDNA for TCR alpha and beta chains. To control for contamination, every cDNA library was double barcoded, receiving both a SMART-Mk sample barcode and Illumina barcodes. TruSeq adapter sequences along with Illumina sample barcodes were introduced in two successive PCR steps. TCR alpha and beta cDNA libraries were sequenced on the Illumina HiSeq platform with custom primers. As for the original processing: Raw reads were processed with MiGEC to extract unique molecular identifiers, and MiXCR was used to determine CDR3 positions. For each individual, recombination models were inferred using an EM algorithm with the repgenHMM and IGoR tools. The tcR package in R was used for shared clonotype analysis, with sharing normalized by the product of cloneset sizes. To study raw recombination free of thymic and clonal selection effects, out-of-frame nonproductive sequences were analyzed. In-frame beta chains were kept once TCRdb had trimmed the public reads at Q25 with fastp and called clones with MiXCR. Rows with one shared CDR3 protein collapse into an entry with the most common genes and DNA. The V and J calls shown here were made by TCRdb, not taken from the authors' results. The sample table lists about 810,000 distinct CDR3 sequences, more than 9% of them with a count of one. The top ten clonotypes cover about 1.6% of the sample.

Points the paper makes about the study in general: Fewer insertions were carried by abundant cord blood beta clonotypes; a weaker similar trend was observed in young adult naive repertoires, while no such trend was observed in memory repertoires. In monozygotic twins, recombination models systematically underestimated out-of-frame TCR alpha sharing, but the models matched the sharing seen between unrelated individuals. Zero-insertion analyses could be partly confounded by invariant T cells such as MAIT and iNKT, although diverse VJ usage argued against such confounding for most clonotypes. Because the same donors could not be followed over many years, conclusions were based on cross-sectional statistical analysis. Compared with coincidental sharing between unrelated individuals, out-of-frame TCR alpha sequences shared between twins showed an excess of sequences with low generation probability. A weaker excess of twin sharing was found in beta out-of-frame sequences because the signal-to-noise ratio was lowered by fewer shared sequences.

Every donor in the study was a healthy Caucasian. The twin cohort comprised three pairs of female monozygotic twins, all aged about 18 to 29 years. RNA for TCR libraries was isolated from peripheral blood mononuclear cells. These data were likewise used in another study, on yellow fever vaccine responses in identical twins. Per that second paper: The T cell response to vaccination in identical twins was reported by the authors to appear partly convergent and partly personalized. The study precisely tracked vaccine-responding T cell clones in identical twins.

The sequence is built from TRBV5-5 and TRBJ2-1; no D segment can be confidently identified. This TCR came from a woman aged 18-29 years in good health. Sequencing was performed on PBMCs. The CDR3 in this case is CASSWRDDGYNEQFF. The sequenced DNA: TGTGCCAGCAGCTGGAGAGACGACGGCTACAATGAGCAGTTCTTC.